This T cell receptor (beta chain) is drawn from a study of blood T cell repertoires in COVID-19. Method: immunoSEQ multiplex PCR; TCRdb's copy keeps in-frame clones and lacks some. The sample consists of under 400,000 clones, roughly 89% of them appearing once. V shed 5 bases, J shed 3 bases, and the junction held 5 bases outside the gene matches. The germline V gene encodes CDR1 SQVTM and CDR2 ANQGSEA. The CDR3 is 14 amino acids. J is TRBJ2-1 and V is TRBV29-1; 9 nucleotides match TRBD1. This clonotype was sampled from a woman aged 55-70 years with COVID-19, enrolled during active disease. Sequencing input: peripheral blood. Written as DNA, the CDR3 is TGCAGCGTTTTACAGGGGGCGATCTACAATGAGCAGTTCTTC. Its protein product is CSVLQGAIYNEQFF.